A selection of T cell receptor beta chains follows, all from one sample in a study of CD8 T cells in ankylosing spondylitis. TCRdb reprocessed the 5' RACE reads with MiXCR, giving one entry per CDR3 protein. The sample yields hundreds of thousands of distinct CDR3 sequences, less than 25% seen once. Sequenced sample: blood, either unsorted or a sorted T cell fraction (not recorded which). These receptors originate from a female donor with ankylosing spondylitis or in good health (not recorded which). The CDR3 runs from the conserved cysteine through the conserved F or W. The order of the fields is V gene, D gene, J gene, clone size, CDR3 DNA, CDR3 protein. The D gene is left open where the match is weak. The size field is filled for only some rows; it gives once, few, many or a size class.

V gene: TRBV10-3
D gene: TRBD2
J gene: TRBJ2-7
clone size: few
CDR3 DNA: TGTGCCATCAGCGAGACTAGCTCCCAAACCTACGAGCAGTACTTC
CDR3 protein: CAISETSSQTYEQYF

V gene: TRBV12-3/TRBV12-4
D gene: .
J gene: TRBJ1-2
clone size: .
CDR3 DNA: TGTGCCAGCAGCCACCACAGGGCCGGAGGGTATGGCTACACCTTC
CDR3 protein: CASSHHRAGGYGYTF

V gene: TRBV29-1
D gene: TRBD2
J gene: TRBJ2-3
clone size: .
CDR3 DNA: TGCAGCGTTGGAGCGGGAGCCCCCACAGATACGCAGTATTTT
CDR3 protein: CSVGAGAPTDTQYF

V gene: TRBV29-1
D gene: .
J gene: TRBJ2-1
clone size: many
CDR3 DNA: TGCAGCGCCCGGGAGTTAAGCCACAATGAGCAGTTCTTC
CDR3 protein: CSARELSHNEQFF

V gene: TRBV2
D gene: TRBD2
J gene: TRBJ2-1
clone size: .
CDR3 DNA: TGTGCCAGCAGCTCCCGGGACTACCTGAATGAGCAGTTCTTC
CDR3 protein: CASSSRDYLNEQFF

V gene: TRBV9
D gene: .
J gene: TRBJ1-5
clone size: few
CDR3 DNA: TGTGCCAGCAGCCTTGGGGGGGCTATCAATCAGCCCCAGCATTTT
CDR3 protein: CASSLGGAINQPQHF

V gene: TRBV19
D gene: .
J gene: TRBJ2-6
clone size: .
CDR3 DNA: TGTGCCAGTACCGAGAACAGGGTCTTAGCCAACGTCCTGACTTTC
CDR3 protein: CASTENRVLANVLTF

V gene: TRBV12-3/TRBV12-4
D gene: .
J gene: TRBJ2-5
clone size: .
CDR3 DNA: TGTGCCAGCGGCTCTAGCGCCGAAGAGACCCAGTACTTC
CDR3 protein: CASGSSAEETQYF

V gene: TRBV10-3
D gene: TRBD2
J gene: TRBJ2-5
clone size: .
CDR3 DNA: TGTGCCACTAGGGGAGCGGGGAACCAAGAGACCCAGTACTTC
CDR3 protein: CATRGAGNQETQYF

V gene: TRBV13
D gene: TRBD2
J gene: TRBJ2-1
clone size: .
CDR3 DNA: TGTGCCAGCAGCTCATATAGCGGGAGCTACAATGAGCAGTTCTTC
CDR3 protein: CASSSYSGSYNEQFF

V gene: TRBV5-5
D gene: .
J gene: TRBJ1-5
clone size: many
CDR3 DNA: TGTGCCAGCAGCCCCAGGGATCAGCCCCAGCATTTT
CDR3 protein: CASSPRDQPQHF

V gene: TRBV20-1
D gene: .
J gene: TRBJ2-3
clone size: .
CDR3 DNA: TGCAGTGCTAGACCCTCAGATACGCAGTATTTT
CDR3 protein: CSARPSDTQYF

V gene: TRBV28
D gene: .
J gene: TRBJ1-6
clone size: few
CDR3 DNA: TGTGCCAGCAGTCCCAGGACATACTTTAATTCACCCCTCCACTTT
CDR3 protein: CASSPRTYFNSPLHF

V gene: TRBV5-1
D gene: .
J gene: TRBJ2-3
clone size: .
CDR3 DNA: TGCGCCAGCAGCAGGGATAGTTTCACAGATACGCAGTATTTT
CDR3 protein: CASSRDSFTDTQYF

V gene: TRBV25-1
D gene: .
J gene: TRBJ1-2
clone size: many
CDR3 DNA: TGTGCCAGCAGTCCAGGGAAGGATCGGGGCTACACCTTC
CDR3 protein: CASSPGKDRGYTF

V gene: TRBV9
D gene: .
J gene: TRBJ2-2
clone size: .
CDR3 DNA: TGTGCCAGCAGCCTACCTAGAACGAACACCGGGGAGCTGTTTTTT
CDR3 protein: CASSLPRTNTGELFF

V gene: TRBV12-3/TRBV12-4
D gene: .
J gene: TRBJ2-7
clone size: .
CDR3 DNA: TGTGCCAGCAGTTTACTCGTCAGGCCTTACGAGCAGTACTTC
CDR3 protein: CASSLLVRPYEQYF

V gene: TRBV7-2
D gene: .
J gene: TRBJ1-1
clone size: few
CDR3 DNA: TGTGCCAGCAGCTTAGGGTGGGGCGGGAAAGCTTTCTTT
CDR3 protein: CASSLGWGGKAFF

V gene: TRBV20-1
D gene: .
J gene: TRBJ1-4
clone size: few
CDR3 DNA: TGCAGTGCTAGAGCAGTGGGCAGGGTGCGGGAAAAACTGTTTTTT
CDR3 protein: CSARAVGRVREKLFF

V gene: TRBV4-3
D gene: TRBD1
J gene: TRBJ2-3
clone size: .
CDR3 DNA: TGCGCCAGCACCCCGCGGACAGGGGGCGGCACAGATACGCAGTATTTT
CDR3 protein: CASTPRTGGGTDTQYF

V gene: TRBV9
D gene: .
J gene: TRBJ2-1
clone size: .
CDR3 DNA: TGTGCCAGCAGCGCGACAGCGAGCTCCTACAATGAGCAGTTCTTC
CDR3 protein: CASSATASSYNEQFF

V gene: TRBV5-1
D gene: .
J gene: TRBJ2-7
clone size: few
CDR3 DNA: TGCGCCAGCAGCTTTATCCGGGACGGCTACGAGCAGTACTTC
CDR3 protein: CASSFIRDGYEQYF

V gene: TRBV20-1
D gene: .
J gene: TRBJ1-1
clone size: .
CDR3 DNA: TGCAGTGCTAGAGGGCGATTTAACACTGAAGCTTTCTTT
CDR3 protein: CSARGRFNTEAFF

V gene: TRBV24-1
D gene: .
J gene: TRBJ1-4
clone size: .
CDR3 DNA: TGTGCCACCAGTGATTTGAGGGCAGGCTCCTTTGCAACTAATGAAAAACTGTTTTTT
CDR3 protein: CATSDLRAGSFATNEKLFF

V gene: TRBV25-1
D gene: .
J gene: TRBJ2-6
clone size: once
CDR3 DNA: TGTGCCAGCAGTGAATCGGGGACTGGGGCCAACGTCCTGACTTTC
CDR3 protein: CASSESGTGANVLTF

V gene: TRBV12-3/TRBV12-4
D gene: .
J gene: TRBJ2-2
clone size: .
CDR3 DNA: TGTGCCAGCAGTTTAGCGCCGGGAAACTTAAACACCGGGGAGCTGTTTTTT
CDR3 protein: CASSLAPGNLNTGELFF

V gene: TRBV5-4
D gene: TRBD2
J gene: TRBJ2-1
clone size: .
CDR3 DNA: TGTGCCAGCGGCCTAGCGGGAGATTACAATGAGCAGTTCTTC
CDR3 protein: CASGLAGDYNEQFF

V gene: TRBV25-1
D gene: TRBD1
J gene: TRBJ2-1
clone size: .
CDR3 DNA: TGTGCCAGCAGTGGATGGGGACAGGGGCGCATGAATGAGCAGTTCTTC
CDR3 protein: CASSGWGQGRMNEQFF

V gene: TRBV4-3
D gene: TRBD1
J gene: TRBJ2-3
clone size: few
CDR3 DNA: TGCGCCAGCAGCCCGCGGACAGGGGGCGGCACAGATACGCAGTATTTT
CDR3 protein: CASSPRTGGGTDTQYF

V gene: TRBV3-1
D gene: .
J gene: TRBJ2-1
clone size: .
CDR3 DNA: TGTGCCAGCAGCCCTCTTGTCGGGAGAAGTAATGAGCAGTTCTTC
CDR3 protein: CASSPLVGRSNEQFF

V gene: TRBV5-6
D gene: TRBD2
J gene: TRBJ2-2
clone size: .
CDR3 DNA: TGTGCCAGCAGCCCGGGGCTAGCGGTCCTTTATGGCGGGGAGCTGTTTTTT
CDR3 protein: CASSPGLAVLYGGELFF

V gene: TRBV28
D gene: TRBD2
J gene: TRBJ2-7
clone size: .
CDR3 DNA: TGTGCCAGCAGGCGGTCCACGGCGGGGAGGGCCCCCTACGAGCAGTACTTC
CDR3 protein: CASRRSTAGRAPYEQYF

V gene: TRBV6-2/TRBV6-3
D gene: .
J gene: TRBJ2-1
clone size: .
CDR3 DNA: TGTGCCAGCAGAGTGGTCCACAATGAGCAGTTCTTC
CDR3 protein: CASRVVHNEQFF

V gene: TRBV2
D gene: .
J gene: TRBJ2-7
clone size: .
CDR3 DNA: TGTGCCAGCAGAACCGTCGGGAGTGCCGAGCAGTACTTC
CDR3 protein: CASRTVGSAEQYF

V gene: TRBV7-9
D gene: .
J gene: TRBJ2-5
clone size: .
CDR3 DNA: TGTGCCAGCAGCTTAACGAACCTACAAGAGACCCAGTACTTC
CDR3 protein: CASSLTNLQETQYF

V gene: TRBV14
D gene: .
J gene: TRBJ1-4
clone size: .
CDR3 DNA: TGTGCCAGCAGCCGGATCGTTGGTCTCAGGGAAAAACTGTTTTTT
CDR3 protein: CASSRIVGLREKLFF

V gene: TRBV7-9
D gene: .
J gene: TRBJ2-5
clone size: few
CDR3 DNA: TGTGCCAGCAGCCCGTCGATTGCCGGGACCCAGTACTTC
CDR3 protein: CASSPSIAGTQYF

V gene: TRBV6-2/TRBV6-3
D gene: .
J gene: TRBJ2-1
clone size: .
CDR3 DNA: TGTGCCAGCAGTTACTCACGGAATGAGCAGTTCTTC
CDR3 protein: CASSYSRNEQFF

V gene: TRBV7-2
D gene: .
J gene: TRBJ1-4
clone size: .
CDR3 DNA: TGTGCCAGCAGCTTAGTAGGGATTGCAACTAATGAAAAACTGTTTTTT
CDR3 protein: CASSLVGIATNEKLFF

V gene: TRBV12-5
D gene: TRBD1
J gene: TRBJ2-5
clone size: few
CDR3 DNA: TGTGCTAGTGGTTTGGTACCGGGACAGAGGGAGACCCAGTACTTC
CDR3 protein: CASGLVPGQRETQYF

V gene: TRBV7-9
D gene: TRBD2
J gene: TRBJ2-5
clone size: .
CDR3 DNA: TGTGCCAGCCTAGCGGGAGAGGAGACCCAGTACTTC
CDR3 protein: CASLAGEETQYF

V gene: TRBV14
D gene: .
J gene: TRBJ2-1
clone size: .
CDR3 DNA: TGTGCCAGCAGCCTCGAGATAAACAATGAGCAGTTCTTC
CDR3 protein: CASSLEINNEQFF

V gene: TRBV12-3/TRBV12-4
D gene: .
J gene: TRBJ2-1
clone size: few
CDR3 DNA: TGTGCCAGTACGGGCTCAATTGCCAATGAGCAGTTCTTC
CDR3 protein: CASTGSIANEQFF

V gene: TRBV5-1
D gene: TRBD2
J gene: TRBJ2-1
clone size: few
CDR3 DNA: TGCGCCAGCAGCGAAGAACTAGCGGGGATCAATGAGCAGTTCTTC
CDR3 protein: CASSEELAGINEQFF

V gene: TRBV7-9
D gene: .
J gene: TRBJ2-3
clone size: .
CDR3 DNA: TGTGCCATCCGGAGGCCTACAGATACGCAGTATTTT
CDR3 protein: CAIRRPTDTQYF

V gene: TRBV5-1
D gene: .
J gene: TRBJ2-5
clone size: few
CDR3 DNA: TGCGCCAGCTGTGTCGGCCGGACTCAAGAGACCCAGTACTTC
CDR3 protein: CASCVGRTQETQYF

V gene: TRBV13
D gene: .
J gene: TRBJ1-2
clone size: few
CDR3 DNA: TGTGCCAGCAGCATCGATGGGCGGAGGGGCGGATATGGCTACACCTTC
CDR3 protein: CASSIDGRRGGYGYTF

V gene: TRBV7-2
D gene: .
J gene: TRBJ1-1
clone size: .
CDR3 DNA: TGTGCCAGCAGCCCGGCGGGGGCGGCTGGGGCTTTCTTT
CDR3 protein: CASSPAGAAGAFF

V gene: TRBV9
D gene: TRBD2
J gene: TRBJ2-7
clone size: few
CDR3 DNA: TGTGCCAGCAGCCTATCGGGACTAGCGAGTGAGCAGTACTTC
CDR3 protein: CASSLSGLASEQYF

V gene: TRBV6-1
D gene: TRBD2
J gene: TRBJ2-2
clone size: few
CDR3 DNA: TGTGCCAGCATGGGCTTAACTACGGGACTAGCGGGACGCACCGGGGAGCTGTTTTTT
CDR3 protein: CASMGLTTGLAGRTGELFF